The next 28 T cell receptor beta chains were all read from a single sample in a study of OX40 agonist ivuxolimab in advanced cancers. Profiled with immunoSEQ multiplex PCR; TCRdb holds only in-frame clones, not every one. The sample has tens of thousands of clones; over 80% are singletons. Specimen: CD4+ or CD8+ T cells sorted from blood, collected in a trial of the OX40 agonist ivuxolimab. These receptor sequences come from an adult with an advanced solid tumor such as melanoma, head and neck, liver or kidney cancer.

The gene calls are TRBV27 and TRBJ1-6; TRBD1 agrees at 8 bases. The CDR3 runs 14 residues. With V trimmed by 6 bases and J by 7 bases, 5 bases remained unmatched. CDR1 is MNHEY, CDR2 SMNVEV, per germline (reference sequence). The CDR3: CASSADRGNSPLHF. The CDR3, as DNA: TGTGCCAGCAGCGCAGACAGGGGAAATTCACCCCTCCACTTT.

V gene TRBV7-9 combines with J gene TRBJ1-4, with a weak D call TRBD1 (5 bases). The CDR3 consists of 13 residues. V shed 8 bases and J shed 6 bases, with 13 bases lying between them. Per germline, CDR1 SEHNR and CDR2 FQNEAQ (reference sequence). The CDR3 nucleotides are TGTGCCAGCTCCAAGGGGCCTGATGAAAAACTGTTTTTT. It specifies CASSKGPDEKLFF.

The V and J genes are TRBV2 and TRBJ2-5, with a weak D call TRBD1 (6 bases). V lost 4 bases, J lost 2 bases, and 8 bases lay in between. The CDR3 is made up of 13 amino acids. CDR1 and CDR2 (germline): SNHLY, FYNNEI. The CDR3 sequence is CASSGTDQETQYF. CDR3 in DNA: TGTGCCAGCAGTGGGACAGATCAAGAGACCCAGTACTTC.

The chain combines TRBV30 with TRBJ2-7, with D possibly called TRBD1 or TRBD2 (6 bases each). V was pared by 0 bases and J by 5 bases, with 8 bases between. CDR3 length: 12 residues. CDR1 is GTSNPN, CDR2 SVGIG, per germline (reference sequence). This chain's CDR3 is CAWSVGGDEQYF. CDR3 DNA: TGTGCCTGGAGTGTGGGGGGCGACGAGCAGTACTTC. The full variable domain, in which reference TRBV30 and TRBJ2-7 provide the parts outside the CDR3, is SQTIHQWPATLVQPVGSPLSLECTVEGTSNPNLYWYRQAAGRGLQLLFYSVGIGQISSEVPQNLSASRPQDRQFILSSKKLLLSDSGFYLCAWSVGGDEQYFGPGTRLTVT.

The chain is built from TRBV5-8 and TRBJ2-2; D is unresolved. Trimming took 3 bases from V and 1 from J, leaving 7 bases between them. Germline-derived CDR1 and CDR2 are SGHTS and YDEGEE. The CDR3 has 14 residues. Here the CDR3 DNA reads TGTGCCAGCAGCTATGGGGTGAACACCGGGGAGCTGTTTTTT. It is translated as CASSYGVNTGELFF.

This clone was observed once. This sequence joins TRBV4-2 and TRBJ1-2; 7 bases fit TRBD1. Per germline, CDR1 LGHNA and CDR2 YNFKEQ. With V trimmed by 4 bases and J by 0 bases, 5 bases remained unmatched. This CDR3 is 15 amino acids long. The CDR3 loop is CASSPRTGTNYGYTF. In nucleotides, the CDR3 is TGTGCCAGCAGCCCCAGGACAGGAACTAACTATGGCTACACCTTC.

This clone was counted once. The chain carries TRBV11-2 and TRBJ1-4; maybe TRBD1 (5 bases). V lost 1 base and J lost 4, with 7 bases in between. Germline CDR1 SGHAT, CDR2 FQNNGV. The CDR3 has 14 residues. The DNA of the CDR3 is TGTGCCAGCAGCTTAGGACAGCTTAATGAAAAACTGTTTTTT. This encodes CASSLGQLNEKLFF.

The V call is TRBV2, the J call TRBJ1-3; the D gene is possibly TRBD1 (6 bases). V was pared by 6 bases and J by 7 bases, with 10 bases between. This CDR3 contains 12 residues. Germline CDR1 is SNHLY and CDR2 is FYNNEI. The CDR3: CASRGGPNTIYF. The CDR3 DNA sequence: TGTGCCAGCAGGGGGGGGCCCAACACCATATATTTT.

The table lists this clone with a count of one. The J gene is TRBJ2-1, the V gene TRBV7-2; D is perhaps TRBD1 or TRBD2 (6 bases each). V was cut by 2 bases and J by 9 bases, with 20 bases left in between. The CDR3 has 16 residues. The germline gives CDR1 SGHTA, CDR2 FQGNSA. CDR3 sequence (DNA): TGTGCCAGCAGCTTATTAGGAGGGGGGTACACAAGTGAGCAGTTCTTC. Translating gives CASSLLGGGYTSEQFF.

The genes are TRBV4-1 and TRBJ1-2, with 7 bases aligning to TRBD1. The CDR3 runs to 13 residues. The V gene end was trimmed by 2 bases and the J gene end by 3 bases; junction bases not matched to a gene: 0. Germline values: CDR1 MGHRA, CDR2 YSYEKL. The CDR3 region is CASSQTGDYGYTF. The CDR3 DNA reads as TGCGCCAGCAGCCAAACAGGGGACTATGGCTACACCTTC.

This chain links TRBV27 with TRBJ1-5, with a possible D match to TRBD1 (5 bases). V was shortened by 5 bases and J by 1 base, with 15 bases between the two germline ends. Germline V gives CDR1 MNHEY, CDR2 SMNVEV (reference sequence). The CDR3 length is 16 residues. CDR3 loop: CASSSSGALSNQPQHF. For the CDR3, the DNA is TGTGCCAGCAGTAGCTCCGGGGCCTTGAGCAATCAGCCCCAGCATTTT.

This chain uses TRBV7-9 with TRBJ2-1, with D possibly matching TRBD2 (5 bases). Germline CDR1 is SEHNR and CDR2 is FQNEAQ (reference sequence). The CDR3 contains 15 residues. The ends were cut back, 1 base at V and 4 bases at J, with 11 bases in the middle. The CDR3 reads CASSLGLAEYNEQFF. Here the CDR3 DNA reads TGTGCCAGCAGCTTAGGGCTAGCAGAATACAATGAGCAGTTCTTC.

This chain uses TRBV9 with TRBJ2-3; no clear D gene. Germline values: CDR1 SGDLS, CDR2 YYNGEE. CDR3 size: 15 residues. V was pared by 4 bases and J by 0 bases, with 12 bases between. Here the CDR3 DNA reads TGTGCCAGCAGCCTTCCGGCGGAAAGCACAGATACGCAGTATTTT. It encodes CASSLPAESTDTQYF.

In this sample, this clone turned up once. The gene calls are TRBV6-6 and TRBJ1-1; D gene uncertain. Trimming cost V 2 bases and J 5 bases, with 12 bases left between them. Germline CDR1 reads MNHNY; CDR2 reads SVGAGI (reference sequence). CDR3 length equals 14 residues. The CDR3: CASSYRVLETEAFF. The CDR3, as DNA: TGTGCCAGCAGTTACAGGGTCCTGGAGACTGAAGCTTTCTTT.

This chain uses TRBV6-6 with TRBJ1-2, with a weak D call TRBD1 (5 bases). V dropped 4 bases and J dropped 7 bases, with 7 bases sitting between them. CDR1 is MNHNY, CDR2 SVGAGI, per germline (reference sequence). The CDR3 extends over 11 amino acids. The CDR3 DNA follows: TGTGCCAGCAGTTTAGGGGTTGGCTACACCTTC. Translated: CASSLGVGYTF.

The CDR3 DNA is TGTGCCAGCAGTTTAGTGGGACTAGCGGGAAGTTGGGACACCTACGAGCAGTACTTC. It codes for CASSLVGLAGSWDTYEQYF. The chain carries TRBV27 and TRBJ2-5, with 13 bases that match TRBD2. The DNA end is more similar to TRBJ2-7, so the J call may be wrong. Germline loops: CDR1 MNHEY, CDR2 SMNVEV (reference sequence). There are 19 residues in the CDR3.

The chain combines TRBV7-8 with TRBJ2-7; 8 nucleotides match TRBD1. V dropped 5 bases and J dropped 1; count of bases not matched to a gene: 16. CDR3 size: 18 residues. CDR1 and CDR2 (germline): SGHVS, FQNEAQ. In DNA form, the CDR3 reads TGTGCCAGCAGCCTCGGACTTAACCCGGGACAGGATTCCTACGAGCAGTACTTC. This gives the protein CASSLGLNPGQDSYEQYF.

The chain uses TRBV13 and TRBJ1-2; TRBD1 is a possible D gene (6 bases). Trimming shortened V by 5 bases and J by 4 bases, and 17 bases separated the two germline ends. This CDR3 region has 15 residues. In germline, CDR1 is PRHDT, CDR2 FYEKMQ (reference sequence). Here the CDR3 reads CASSLRDTVRYGYTF. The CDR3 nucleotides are TGTGCCAGCAGCCTCCGGGACACGGTGCGCTATGGCTACACCTTC. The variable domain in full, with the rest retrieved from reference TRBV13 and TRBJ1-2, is AAGVIQSPRHLIKEKRETATLKCYPIPRHDTVYWYQQGPGQDPQFLISFYEKMQSDKGSIPDRFSAQQFSDYHSELNMSSLELGDSALYFCASSLRDTVRYGYTFGSGTRLTVV.

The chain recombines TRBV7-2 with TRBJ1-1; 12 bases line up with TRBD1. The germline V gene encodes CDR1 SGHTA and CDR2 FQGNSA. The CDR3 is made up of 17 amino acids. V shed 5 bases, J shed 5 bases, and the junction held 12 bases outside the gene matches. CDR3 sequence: CASSPKGQGARGTEAFF. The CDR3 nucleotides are TGTGCCAGCAGCCCGAAGGGACAGGGGGCACGGGGTACTGAAGCTTTCTTT.

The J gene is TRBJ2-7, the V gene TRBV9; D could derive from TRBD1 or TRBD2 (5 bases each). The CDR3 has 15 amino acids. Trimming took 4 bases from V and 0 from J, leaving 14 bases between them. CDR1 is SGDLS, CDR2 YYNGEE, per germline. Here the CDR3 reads CASSSGTQSSYEQYF. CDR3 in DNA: TGTGCCAGCAGCTCCGGGACCCAGAGCTCCTACGAGCAGTACTTC.

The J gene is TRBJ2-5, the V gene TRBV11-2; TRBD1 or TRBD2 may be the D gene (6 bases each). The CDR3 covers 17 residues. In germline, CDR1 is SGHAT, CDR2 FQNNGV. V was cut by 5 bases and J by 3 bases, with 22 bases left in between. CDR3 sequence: CASSRGEEHGTKETQYF. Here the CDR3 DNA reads TGTGCCAGCAGCAGGGGGGAGGAACACGGGACAAAAGAGACCCAGTACTTC.

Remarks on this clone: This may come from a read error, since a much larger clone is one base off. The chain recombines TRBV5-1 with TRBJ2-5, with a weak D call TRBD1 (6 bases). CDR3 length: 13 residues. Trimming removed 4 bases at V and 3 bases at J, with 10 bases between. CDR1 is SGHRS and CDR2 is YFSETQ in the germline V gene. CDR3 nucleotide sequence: TGCGCCAGCAGCCAACCAGGGGAAGAGACCCAGTACTTC. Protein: CASSQPGEETQYF.

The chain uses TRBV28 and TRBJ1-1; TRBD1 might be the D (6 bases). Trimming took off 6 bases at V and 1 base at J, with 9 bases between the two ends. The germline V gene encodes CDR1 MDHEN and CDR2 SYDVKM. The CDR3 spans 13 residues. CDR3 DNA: TGTGCCAGCAGAAGGACAGAGAACACTGAAGCTTTCTTT. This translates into CASRRTENTEAFF.

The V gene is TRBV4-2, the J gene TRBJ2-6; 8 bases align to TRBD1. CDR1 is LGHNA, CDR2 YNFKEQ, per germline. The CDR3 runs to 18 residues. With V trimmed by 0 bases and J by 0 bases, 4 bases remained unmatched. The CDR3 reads CASSQDPGGGSGANVLTF. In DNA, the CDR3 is TGTGCCAGCAGCCAAGACCCAGGGGGCGGCTCTGGGGCCAACGTCCTGACTTTC.

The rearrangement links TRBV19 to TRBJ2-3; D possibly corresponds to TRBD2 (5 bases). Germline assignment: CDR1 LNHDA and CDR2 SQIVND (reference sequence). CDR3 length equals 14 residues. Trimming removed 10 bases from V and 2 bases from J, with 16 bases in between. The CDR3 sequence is CATTPERFTDTQYF. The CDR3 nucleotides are TGTGCCACCACACCAGAGCGGTTCACAGATACGCAGTATTTT.

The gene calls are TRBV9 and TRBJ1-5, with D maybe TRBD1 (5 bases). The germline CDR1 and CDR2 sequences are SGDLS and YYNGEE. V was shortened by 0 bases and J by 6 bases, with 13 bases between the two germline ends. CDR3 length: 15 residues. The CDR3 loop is CASSVGTTGTQPQHF. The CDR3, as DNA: TGTGCCAGCAGCGTAGGGACGACGGGGACTCAGCCCCAGCATTTT.

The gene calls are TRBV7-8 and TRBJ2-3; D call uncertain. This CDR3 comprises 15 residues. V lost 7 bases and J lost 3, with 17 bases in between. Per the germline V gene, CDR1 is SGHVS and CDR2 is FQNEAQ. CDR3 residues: CASNQALLGTDTQYF. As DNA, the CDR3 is TGTGCCAGCAACCAGGCACTACTGGGGACAGATACGCAGTATTTT.

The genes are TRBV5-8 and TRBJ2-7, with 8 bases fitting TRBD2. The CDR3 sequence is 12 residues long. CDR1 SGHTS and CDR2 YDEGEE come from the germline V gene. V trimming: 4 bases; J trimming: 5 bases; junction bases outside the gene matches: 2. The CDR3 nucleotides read TGTGCCAGCAGCGCGGGACTAGACGAGCAGTACTTC. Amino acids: CASSAGLDEQYF.